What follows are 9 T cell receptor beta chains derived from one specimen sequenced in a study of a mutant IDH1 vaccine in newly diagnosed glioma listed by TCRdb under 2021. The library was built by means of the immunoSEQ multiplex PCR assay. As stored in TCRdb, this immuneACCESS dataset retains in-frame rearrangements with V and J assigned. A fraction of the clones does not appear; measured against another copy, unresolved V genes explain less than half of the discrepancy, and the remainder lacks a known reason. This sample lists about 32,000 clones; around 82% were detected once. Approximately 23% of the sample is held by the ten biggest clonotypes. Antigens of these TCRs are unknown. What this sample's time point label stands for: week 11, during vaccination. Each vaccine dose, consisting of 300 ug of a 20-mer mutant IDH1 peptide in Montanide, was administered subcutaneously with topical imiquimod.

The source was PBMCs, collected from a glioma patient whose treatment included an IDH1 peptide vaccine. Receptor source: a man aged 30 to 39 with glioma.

Here the CDR3 DNA reads TGTGCCACCTTTAGGGAGGCGGACTTCTACGAGCAGTACTTC. Amino acid sequence: CATFREADFYEQYF. V is TRBV15 and J is TRBJ2-7; D may be TRBD2 (6 bases). This CDR3 has 14 amino acids. Germline V gives CDR1 LNHNV, CDR2 YYDKDF (reference sequence). Trimming took off 8 bases at V and 3 bases at J, with 17 bases between the two ends.

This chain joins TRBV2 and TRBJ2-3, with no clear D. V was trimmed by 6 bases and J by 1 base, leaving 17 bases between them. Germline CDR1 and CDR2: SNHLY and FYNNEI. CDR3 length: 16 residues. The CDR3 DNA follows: TGTGCCAGCAGCCCAACCCCGCGCTCCCGCACAGATACGCAGTATTTT. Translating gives CASSPTPRSRTDTQYF.

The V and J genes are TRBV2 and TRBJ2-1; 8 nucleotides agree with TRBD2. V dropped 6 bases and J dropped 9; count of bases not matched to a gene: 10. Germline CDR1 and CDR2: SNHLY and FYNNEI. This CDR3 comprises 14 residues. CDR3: CASRIRSGDGEQFF. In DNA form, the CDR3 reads TGTGCCAGCAGGATACGTAGCGGGGACGGTGAGCAGTTCTTC.

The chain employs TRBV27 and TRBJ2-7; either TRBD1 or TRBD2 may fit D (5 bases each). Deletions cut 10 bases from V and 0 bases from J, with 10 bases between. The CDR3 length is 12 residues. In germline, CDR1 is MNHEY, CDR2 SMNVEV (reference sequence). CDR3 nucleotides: TGTGCCACCAGAGGGGTCTCCTACGAGCAGTACTTC. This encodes CATRGVSYEQYF.

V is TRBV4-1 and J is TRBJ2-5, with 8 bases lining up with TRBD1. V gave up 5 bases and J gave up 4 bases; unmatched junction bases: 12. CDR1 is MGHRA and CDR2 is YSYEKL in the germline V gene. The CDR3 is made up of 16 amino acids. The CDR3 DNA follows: TGCGCCAGCAGCGAGGACAGGGTGGGTTCGTCAGAGACCCAGTACTTC. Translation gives CASSEDRVGSSETQYF.

CDR3 bases: TGCAGCGTTGGTGCCAGAGGGGATCAGCTCCACACCGGGGAGCTGTTTTTT. This gives the protein CSVGARGDQLHTGELFF. The J gene is TRBJ2-2, the V gene TRBV29-1, with D perhaps being TRBD1 or TRBD2 (5 bases each). V was shortened by 4 bases and J by 3 bases, with 21 bases between the two germline ends. Per the germline V gene, CDR1 is SQVTM and CDR2 is ANQGSEA. The CDR3 covers 17 residues.

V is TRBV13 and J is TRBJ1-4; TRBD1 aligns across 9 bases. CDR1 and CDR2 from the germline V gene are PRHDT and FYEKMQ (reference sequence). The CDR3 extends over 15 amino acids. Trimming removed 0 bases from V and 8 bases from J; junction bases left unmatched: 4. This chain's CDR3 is CASSLGTGGREKLFF. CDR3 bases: TGTGCCAGCAGCTTAGGAACAGGGGGCAGAGAAAAACTGTTTTTT.

The CDR3 here is CASSLYAGTGFMNTEAFF. For the CDR3, the DNA is TGTGCCAGCAGCCTATATGCCGGGACAGGGTTCATGAACACTGAAGCTTTCTTT. The chain combines TRBV14 with TRBJ1-1; 9 bases are a match to TRBD1. V shed 4 bases and J 0 bases; nucleotides not matched to a gene: 12. CDR1 is SGHDN, CDR2 FVKESK, per germline. The CDR3 loop spans 18 amino acids.

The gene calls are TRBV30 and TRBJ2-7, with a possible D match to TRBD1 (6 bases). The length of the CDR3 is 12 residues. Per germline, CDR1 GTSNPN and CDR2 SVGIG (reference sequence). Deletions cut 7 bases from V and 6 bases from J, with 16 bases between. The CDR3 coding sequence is TGTGCCTCAGACAGGAGCGATTCCGAGCAGTACTTC. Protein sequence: CASDRSDSEQYF. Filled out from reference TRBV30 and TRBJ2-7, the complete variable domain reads SQTIHQWPATLVQPVGSPLSLECTVEGTSNPNLYWYRQAAGRGLQLLFYSVGIGQISSEVPQNLSASRPQDRQFILSSKKLLLSDSGFYLCASDRSDSEQYFGPGTRLTVT.